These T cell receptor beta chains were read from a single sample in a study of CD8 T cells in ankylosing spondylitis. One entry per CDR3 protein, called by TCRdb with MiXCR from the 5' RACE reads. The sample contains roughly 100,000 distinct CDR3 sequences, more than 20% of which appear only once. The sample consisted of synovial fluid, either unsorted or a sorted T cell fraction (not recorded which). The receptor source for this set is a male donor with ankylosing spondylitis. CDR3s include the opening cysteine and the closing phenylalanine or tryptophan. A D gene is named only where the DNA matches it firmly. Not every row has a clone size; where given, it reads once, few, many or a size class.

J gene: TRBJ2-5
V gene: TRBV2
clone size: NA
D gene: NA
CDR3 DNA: TGTGCCAGCAGTGCGGGCCCGAGGGAGCAAGAGACCCAGTACTTC
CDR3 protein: CASSAGPREQETQYF

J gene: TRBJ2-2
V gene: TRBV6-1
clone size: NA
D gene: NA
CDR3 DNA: TGTGCCAGCAGATCGGGACAATTCGGGGAGCTGTTTTTT
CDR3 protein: CASRSGQFGELFF

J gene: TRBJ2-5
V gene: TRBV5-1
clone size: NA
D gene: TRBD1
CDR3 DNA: TGCGCCAGCAGCTTGGGCGGACAGGGAGAGACCCAGTACTTC
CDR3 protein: CASSLGGQGETQYF

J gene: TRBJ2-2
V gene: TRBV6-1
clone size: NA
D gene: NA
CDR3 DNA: TGTGCCAGCAGCCGTACAGGCTCCCGGACCGGGGAGCTGTTTTTT
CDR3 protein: CASSRTGSRTGELFF

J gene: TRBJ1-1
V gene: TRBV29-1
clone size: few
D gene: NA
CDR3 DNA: TGCAGCGCGAGGAACACTGAAGCTTTCTTT
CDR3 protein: CSARNTEAFF

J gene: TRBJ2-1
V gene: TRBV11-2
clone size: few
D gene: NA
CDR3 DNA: TGTGCCAGCAGCTTATTACTCCCGAACAATGAGCAGTTCTTC
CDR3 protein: CASSLLLPNNEQFF

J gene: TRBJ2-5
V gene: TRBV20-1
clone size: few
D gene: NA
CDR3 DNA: TGCAGTGCACAGGGAATGGGACACGAGACCCAGTACTTC
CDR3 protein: CSAQGMGHETQYF

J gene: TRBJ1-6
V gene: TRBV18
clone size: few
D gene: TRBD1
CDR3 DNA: TGTGCCAGCTCACCTCAGACAGGGGGTTCGAATTCACCCCTCCACTTT
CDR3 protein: CASSPQTGGSNSPLHF

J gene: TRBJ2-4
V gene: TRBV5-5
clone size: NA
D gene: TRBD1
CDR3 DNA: TGTGCCAGCAGCCAACCGGGACAGACTCAGGGGAACATTCAGTACTTC
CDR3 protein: CASSQPGQTQGNIQYF

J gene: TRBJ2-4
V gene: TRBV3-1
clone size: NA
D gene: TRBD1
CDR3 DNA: TGTGCCAGCAGCCAGTTGGGACAGGGGGACGAGACCAAAAACATTCAGTACTTC
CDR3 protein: CASSQLGQGDETKNIQYF